Listed here are 15 T cell receptor beta chains from one sample, sequenced in a study of monozygotic twins with inflammatory bowel disease. No DNA is given; TCRdb re-called the 5' RACE reads and lists each CDR3 protein once. In all, the sample yields approximately 400,000 distinct CDR3 sequences. The sequencing sample was made of blood. These receptors were taken from a human donor with ulcerative colitis or Crohn's disease, or a healthy co-twin of an affected twin (not recorded which).

The chain joins TRBV7-6 to TRBJ2-1; the TCRdb call, TRBD2, lacks DNA for checking. CDR1 and CDR2 from the germline V gene are SGHVS and FNYEAQ. The CDR3 length is 15 residues. The CDR3 protein is CASSLSTSGSSEQFF.

The chain couples TRBV4-3 to TRBJ2-2; lacking DNA, the TRBD2 call made by TCRdb goes unchecked. The CDR3 contains 16 residues. Germline V gene lookup returns CDR1 LGHNA and CDR2 YSLEER. The CDR3 spells CASSQTSGPNTGELFF.

The gene calls are TRBV3-1 and TRBJ1-1; TCRdb selects TRBD1, and the lack of DNA leaves this call unchecked. Germline V CDR1 and CDR2: LGHDT, YNNKEL (reference sequence). This CDR3 region has 14 residues. CDR3 region: CASSQKQGRSEAFF. The full variable domain, in which reference TRBV3-1 and TRBJ1-1 provide the parts outside the CDR3, is DTAVSQTPKYLVTQMGNDKSIKCEQNLGHDTMYWYKQDSKKFLKIMFSYNNKELIINETVPNRFSPKSPDKAHLNLHINSLELGDSAVYFCASSQKQGRSEAFFGQGTRLTVV.

The chain joins TRBV11-3 to TRBJ1-1. The CDR3 extends over 13 amino acids. CDR1 and CDR2 from the germline V gene are SGHNT and YENEEA. The CDR3 protein is CASSLAFNTEAFF.

This rearrangement joins TRBV5-4 to TRBJ1-1. Germline loops: CDR1 SGHNT, CDR2 YYREEE (reference sequence). The CDR3 extends over 13 amino acids. The CDR3 loop reads CASTDQVAAEAFF. Full variable domain (missing parts from reference TRBV5-4 and TRBJ1-1): ETGVTQSPTHLIKTRGQQVTLRCSSQSGHNTVSWYQQALGQGPQFIFQYYREEENGRGNFPPRFSGLQFPNYSSELNVNALELDDSALYLCASTDQVAAEAFFGQGTRLTVV.

The gene calls are TRBV5-1 and TRBJ1-1; TCRdb indicates TRBD1, and absent DNA this call remains unverified. Germline values: CDR1 SGHRS, CDR2 YFSETQ. CDR3 length equals 14 residues. CDR3 region: CASSLDRGNTEAFF.

This chain links TRBV5-1 with TRBJ2-1; TCRdb designates TRBD2, a call that cannot be tested without DNA. Germline CDR1 SGHRS, CDR2 YFSETQ. The CDR3 is 15 residues long. The CDR3 is CASSSLAGAYNEQFF.

This chain links TRBV5-1 with TRBJ2-1; lacking DNA, the TRBD1 call made by TCRdb goes unchecked. The CDR3 is made up of 15 amino acids. Germline CDR1 reads SGHRS; CDR2 reads YFSETQ. CDR3 loop: CASSPEGDNYNEQFF. Looking up the rest from reference TRBV5-1 and TRBJ2-1 gives the full variable domain: KAGVTQTPRYLIKTRGQQVTLSCSPISGHRSVSWYQQTPGQGLQFLFEYFSETQRNKGNFPGRFSGRQFSNSRSEMNVSTLELGDSALYLCASSPEGDNYNEQFFGPGTRLTVL.

The rearrangement uses TRBV5-1 and TRBJ2-1; TCRdb picks TRBD1, but there is no DNA to check that call. Germline values: CDR1 SGHRS, CDR2 YFSETQ. The CDR3 extends over 14 amino acids. The CDR3 is CASSYMDSNNEQFF.

The rearrangement uses TRBV6-5 and TRBJ1-4; TCRdb calls TRBD1, which cannot be checked without DNA. This CDR3 region has 16 residues. The germline gives CDR1 MNHEY, CDR2 SVGAGI. The CDR3: CASSWTGEATNEKLFF.

J is TRBJ2-5 and V is TRBV3-1; TCRdb's D call, TRBD1, is unchecked because there is no DNA. The CDR3 sequence is 14 residues long. The germline CDR1 and CDR2 sequences are LGHDT and YNNKEL (reference sequence). The CDR3 loop is CASSRRQGRETQYF.

The CDR3 loop reads CASSVAGGQLKETQYF. This chain connects TRBV9 to TRBJ2-5; the D call from TCRdb, TRBD2, cannot be confirmed without DNA. This CDR3 is built from 16 residues. CDR1 is SGDLS, CDR2 YYNGEE, per germline.

The chain combines TRBV6-6 with TRBJ2-4; TCRdb picks TRBD1, but there is no DNA to check that call. The CDR3 is 14 amino acids. The germline CDR1 and CDR2 sequences are MNHNY and SVGAGI (reference sequence). The CDR3 protein is CASSTDRGKNIQYF.

The CDR3 spells CASTLSGRTYAEFF. The V gene is TRBV12-3 or TRBV12-4, the J gene TRBJ2-1; the D gene TCRdb calls, TRBD2, cannot be checked with no DNA. The CDR3 spans 14 residues.

The chain has TRBV20-1 and TRBJ2-1. Germline assignment: CDR1 DFQATT and CDR2 SNEGSKA (reference sequence). The CDR3 loop spans 12 amino acids. The CDR3: CSARDLTVVQFF.